A selection of T cell receptor beta chains follows, all from one sample in a study of T cells after yellow fever vaccination. Each CDR3 protein is one row after TCRdb ran MiXCR on the 5' RACE reads. The data contain 280,000 or so distinct CDR3 sequences, approximately 10% of them singletons. Material: CD4+ T cells sorted from PBMCs, obtained 5 days after the yellow fever booster vaccination. The receptor source for this set is a young man who received the YFV17D yellow fever vaccine. The CDR3 runs from the conserved cysteine through the conserved F or W. A D gene is named only where the DNA matches it firmly. Clone size is stated in some rows and not others, as once, few, many or a class when expanded.

- | few | TRBJ2-5 | 13 | TRBV12-3/TRBV12-4 | CASSLGDQETQYF | TGTGCCAGCAGTTTAGGCGACCAAGAGACCCAGTACTTC
- | many | TRBJ1-5 | 17 | TRBV20-1 | CSARVGHAPYGNQPQHF | TGCAGTGCTAGAGTCGGACACGCACCCTATGGCAATCAGCCCCAGCATTTT
TRBD1 | few | TRBJ1-2 | 13 | TRBV6-5 | CASSTQGVNGYTF | TGTGCCAGCAGTACACAGGGGGTGAATGGCTACACCTTC
- | - | TRBJ2-2 | 13 | TRBV7-2 | CASSLVPFGELFF | TGTGCCAGCAGCTTAGTACCTTTCGGGGAGCTGTTTTTT
- | few | TRBJ1-1 | 12 | TRBV3-1 | CASSQLGTEAFF | TGTGCCAGCAGCCAATTAGGCACTGAAGCTTTCTTT
- | many | TRBJ1-2 | 14 | TRBV4-2 | CASSQEGQGLGYTF | TGTGCCAGCAGCCAAGAGGGTCAGGGCCTTGGCTACACCTTC
- | few | TRBJ2-5 | 16 | TRBV20-1 | CSANFGRGTMQETQYF | TGCAGTGCTAATTTCGGCAGGGGGACTATGCAAGAGACCCAGTACTTC
TRBD1 | few | TRBJ1-1 | 12 | TRBV7-3 | CASSTSQGTAFF | TGTGCCAGCAGCACCTCACAGGGGACGGCTTTCTTT
- | - | TRBJ2-7 | 16 | TRBV18 | CASSPGIPGPTYEQYF | TGTGCCAGCTCACCTGGTATTCCGGGCCCAACCTACGAGCAGTACTTC
- | many | TRBJ2-7 | 12 | TRBV4-1 | CASSGVSYEQYF | TGCGCCAGCAGCGGCGTCTCCTACGAGCAGTACTTC
TRBD2 | many | TRBJ2-5 | 16 | TRBV20-1 | CSARDPGGAGEGTQYF | TGCAGTGCTAGAGATCCTGGGGGAGCGGGGGAGGGAACCCAGTACTTC
TRBD2 | many | TRBJ2-3 | 15 | TRBV10-3 | CAISQVAGSADTQYF | TGTGCCATCAGCCAGGTAGCGGGGTCGGCAGATACGCAGTATTTT
TRBD2 | few | TRBJ2-2 | 20 | TRBV4-3 | CASSQDDWGLAGTNTGELFF | TGCGCCAGCAGCCAAGATGATTGGGGACTAGCGGGGACTAACACCGGGGAGCTGTTTTTT
- | many | TRBJ2-3 | 13 | TRBV29-1 | CSVPGENTDTQYF | TGCAGCGTGCCAGGGGAAAATACAGATACGCAGTATTTT
- | few | TRBJ2-5 | 20 | TRBV4-2 | CASSPRMYGGSGGLQETQYF | TGTGCCAGCAGCCCAAGGATGTATGGTGGTAGTGGGGGCCTCCAAGAGACCCAGTACTTC
- | few | TRBJ2-3 | 16 | TRBV7-9 | CASSLAHSLLTDTQYF | TGTGCCAGCAGCTTAGCGCACAGTTTACTCACAGATACGCAGTATTTT
- | few | TRBJ2-6 | 16 | TRBV19 | CASSPRGQFGANVLTF | TGTGCCAGTAGTCCGCGGGGACAGTTTGGGGCCAACGTCCTGACTTTC
TRBD1 | many | TRBJ1-2 | 14 | TRBV20-1 | CSARVTGGGYGYTF | TGCAGTGCTAGAGTTACAGGGGGCGGCTATGGCTACACCTTC
- | few | TRBJ1-2 | 16 | TRBV4-1 | CASSQDEAGFTYGYTF | TGCGCCAGCAGCCAAGATGAGGCAGGATTCACCTATGGCTACACCTTC
TRBD1 | - | TRBJ1-3 | 15 | TRBV7-2 | CASSPSEGQPNTIYF | TGTGCCAGCAGCCCCAGTGAGGGACAGCCAAACACCATATATTTT
- | many | TRBJ2-7 | 15 | TRBV5-4 | CASSLAVGLTIQQYF | TGTGCCAGCAGCTTGGCCGTGGGCCTAACCATCCAGCAGTACTTC
- | many | TRBJ1-1 | 12 | TRBV7-8 | CASSLTGTEAFF | TGTGCCAGCAGCTTGACGGGGACTGAAGCTTTCTTT
- | few | TRBJ2-7 | 13 | TRBV2 | CASSGDRSYEQYF | TGTGCCAGCAGTGGAGACAGGTCGTACGAGCAGTACTTC
TRBD2 | - | TRBJ2-3 | 16 | TRBV9 | CASSGQGGGNTDTQYF | TGTGCCAGCAGCGGGCAGGGCGGGGGAAACACAGATACGCAGTATTTT
TRBD2 | few | TRBJ2-1 | 16 | TRBV4-1 | CASSPPGTSAYNEQFF | TGCGCCAGCAGCCCCCCCGGGACTAGCGCTTACAATGAGCAGTTCTTC
TRBD1 | - | TRBJ1-5 | 13 | TRBV30 | CAFSADRGSPQHF | TGTGCCTTCTCGGCGGACAGGGGAAGCCCCCAGCATTTT
- | - | TRBJ2-1 | 14 | TRBV10-1 | CASSESGIYNEQFF | TGCGCCAGCAGTGAGTCGGGTATCTACAATGAGCAGTTCTTC
- | few | TRBJ2-5 | 13 | TRBV18 | CASSHRLVETQYF | TGTGCCAGCTCACACCGGCTTGTTGAGACCCAGTACTTC
- | - | TRBJ1-2 | 15 | TRBV4-3 | CASSQDWGAARGYTF | TGCGCCAGCAGCCAAGATTGGGGGGCCGCCCGTGGCTACACCTTC
- | many | TRBJ2-5 | 13 | TRBV6-5 | CASSYDLSETQYF | TGTGCCAGCAGTTACGATCTGTCGGAGACCCAGTACTTC
- | few | TRBJ1-5 | 14 | TRBV7-9 | CASSPRSGAQPQHF | TGTGCCAGCAGCCCCCGGTCGGGGGCTCAGCCCCAGCATTTT
TRBD2 | - | TRBJ2-5 | 16 | TRBV5-1 | CASSLGGGAAQETQYF | TGCGCCAGCAGCTTGGGCGGGGGGGCAGCTCAAGAGACCCAGTACTTC
- | few | TRBJ2-3 | 15 | TRBV10-3 | CAIRWGVLHTDTQYF | TGTGCCATCAGGTGGGGGGTCCTCCACACAGATACGCAGTATTTT
- | few | TRBJ1-6 | 13 | TRBV20-1 | CSLHSSYNSPLHF | TGCAGCCTACACAGCTCCTATAATTCACCCCTCCACTTT
TRBD2 | few | TRBJ2-3 | 19 | TRBV7-9 | CASSLASGTSGTFTDTQYF | TGTGCCAGCAGCTTAGCCTCCGGGACTAGCGGGACCTTCACAGATACGCAGTATTTT
- | few | TRBJ2-2 | 16 | TRBV24-1 | CATSDPRQGRAGELFF | TGTGCCACCAGTGACCCGAGACAGGGGAGGGCCGGGGAGCTGTTTTTT
- | few | TRBJ2-1 | 15 | TRBV29-1 | CSVGKNRAPYNEQFF | TGCAGCGTGGGGAAAAACAGGGCTCCCTACAATGAGCAGTTCTTC
- | - | TRBJ2-7 | 16 | TRBV4-2 | CASSQGRGQGRDEQYF | TGTGCCAGCAGCCAAGGTCGGGGTCAGGGTAGAGACGAGCAGTACTTC
TRBD2 | few | TRBJ2-5 | 13 | TRBV29-1 | CSAGLAAQETQYF | TGCAGCGCTGGACTAGCGGCACAAGAGACCCAGTACTTC
- | few | TRBJ1-2 | 16 | TRBV7-2 | CASSEGPSGTLYGYTF | TGTGCCAGCAGCGAAGGCCCAAGCGGGACTCTCTATGGCTACACCTTC
- | few | TRBJ2-2 | 14 | TRBV19 | CASREGPGTGELFF | TGTGCCAGTAGGGAAGGTCCGGGGACCGGGGAGCTGTTTTTT
- | - | TRBJ2-3 | 14 | TRBV24-1 | CATSDRGGTDTQYF | TGTGCCACCAGTGACCGCGGTGGAACAGATACGCAGTATTTT
- | few | TRBJ1-2 | 13 | TRBV10-3 | CAISELPGPPNTF | TGTGCCATCAGTGAGCTCCCGGGACCCCCTAACACCTTC
TRBD2 | few | TRBJ2-5 | 13 | TRBV20-1 | CSATSGVKGTQYF | TGCAGTGCTACTAGCGGGGTGAAAGGGACCCAGTACTTC
- | few | TRBJ2-1 | 13 | TRBV6-6 | CASSSSGRQGQFF | TGTGCCAGCAGTTCATCCGGGCGGCAAGGGCAGTTCTTC
- | few | TRBJ1-1 | 15 | TRBV4-1 | CASSQEGAGWGEAFF | TGCGCCAGCAGCCAAGAGGGGGCAGGGTGGGGTGAAGCTTTCTTT
- | many | TRBJ1-2 | 12 | TRBV20-1 | CSARLPGYGYTF | TGCAGTGCTCGTCTACCAGGTTATGGCTACACCTTC
- | few | TRBJ2-2 | 16 | TRBV18 | CASSPIPLPNTGELFF | TGTGCCAGCTCACCAATTCCACTACCCAACACCGGGGAGCTGTTTTTT
- | few | TRBJ2-3 | 13 | TRBV7-2 | CASSSYLADTQYF | TGTGCCAGCAGCTCCTACTTGGCGGATACGCAGTATTTT
- | few | TRBJ1-5 | 14 | TRBV30 | CAWGDTSVYQPQHF | TGTGCCTGGGGGGACACCTCCGTTTATCAGCCCCAGCATTTT
- | - | TRBJ2-1 | 15 | TRBV9 | CASSVDQSSYNEQFF | TGTGCCAGCAGCGTAGACCAAAGCTCCTACAATGAGCAGTTCTTC
- | - | TRBJ1-1 | 16 | TRBV20-1 | CSVAEDGWGDGTEAFF | TGCAGTGTAGCCGAGGACGGCTGGGGGGATGGTACTGAAGCTTTCTTT
- | many | TRBJ2-2 | 16 | TRBV7-2 | CASSPFTGQTTGELFF | TGTGCCAGCAGCCCATTTACCGGGCAAACCACCGGGGAGCTGTTTTTT